Listed here is a single T cell receptor beta chain. The sample belongs to a study of identical twins. One entry per CDR3 protein, called by TCRdb with MiXCR from the 5' RACE reads. The table has approximately 600,000 distinct CDR3 sequences, over 8.5% seen once; the top ten hold 2.5% to 3%. This CDR3 is 15 amino acids long. Germline-derived CDR1 and CDR2 are MNHEY and SVGEGT. Trimming pared 0 bases from V and 2 bases from J, leaving 11 bases between. These data are also associated with another study on yellow fever vaccine responses in identical twins.

The receptor was isolated from a woman younger than 35 in good health. The material sequenced was PBMCs. The chain carries TRBV6-2 or TRBV6-3 and TRBJ2-7; the D gene could be TRBD1 or TRBD2 (5 bases each). CDR3 amino acids: CASSYSVGRTYEQYF. DNA of the CDR3: TGTGCCAGCAGTTACTCCGTGGGACGGACCTACGAGCAGTACTTC.